These T cell receptor beta chains were read from a single sample in a study of T cell responses to AZD1222 COVID-19 vaccine. Sequenced by immunoSEQ multiplex PCR; TCRdb stores in-frame clones only, minus some. The repertoire holds roughly 150,000 clones, 85% to 95% seen once, with approximately 7% in the top ten. Specimen: peripheral blood, collected 28 days after the second AZD1222 dose. The receptors were gathered from an adult who received the AZD1222 COVID-19 vaccine. The CDR3 runs from the conserved cysteine through the conserved F or W. The order of the fields is V gene, D gene, clone size, J gene, CDR3 length, CDR3 protein, CDR3 DNA. The D gene is left open where the match is weak. Size tells how often a clone was seen (once, few, many) or the class of an expanded clone, and some rows leave it out.

TRBV18,NA,NA,TRBJ2-7,12,CASSPGNYEQYF,TGTGCCAGCTCACCCGGGAACTACGAGCAGTACTTC
TRBV19,TRBD1,NA,TRBJ1-1,15,CASSLRDRGGTEAFF,TGTGCCAGTAGTTTACGCGACAGGGGCGGCACTGAAGCTTTCTTT
TRBV29-1,NA,NA,TRBJ2-4,13,CSVGGRTKNIQYF,TGCAGCGTTGGGGGCCGGACCAAAAACATTCAGTACTTC
TRBV11-2,TRBD1,NA,TRBJ1-2,15,CASSSQGANSRGYTF,TGTGCCAGCAGCTCACAGGGGGCAAATTCCCGAGGCTACACCTTC
TRBV11-1,TRBD1,NA,TRBJ1-2,12,CASSPDRGGYTF,TGTGCCAGCAGCCCGGACAGGGGCGGCTACACCTTC
TRBV7-2,NA,once,TRBJ1-6,15,CASSFESSYNSPLHF,TGTGCCAGCAGCTTTGAGAGCTCCTATAATTCACCCCTCCACTTT
TRBV6-5,NA,NA,TRBJ2-5,13,CACRRTNQETQYF,TGTGCCTGCCGTAGGACAAACCAAGAGACCCAGTACTTC
TRBV5-1,TRBD2,NA,TRBJ2-5,15,CASSFSGGGQETQYF,TGCGCCAGCAGCTTCTCGGGGGGAGGCCAAGAGACCCAGTACTTC
TRBV19,NA,once,TRBJ1-5,15,CASSIGRLSNQPQHF,TGTGCCAGTAGTATAGGACGTCTTAGCAATCAGCCCCAGCATTTT
TRBV19,NA,NA,TRBJ1-5,14,CASSIVGSNQPQHF,TGTGCCAGTAGTATAGTAGGCAGCAATCAGCCCCAGCATTTT
TRBV5-4,TRBD1,NA,TRBJ2-2,15,CASTDRGLDTGELFF,TGTGCCAGCACCGACAGGGGGTTGGACACCGGGGAGCTGTTTTTT
TRBV2,TRBD1,NA,TRBJ1-1,12,CASSESSGGAFF,TGTGCCAGCAGTGAGTCATCAGGGGGAGCTTTCTTT
TRBV24-1,NA,NA,TRBJ1-5,13,CATSGRFAQPQHF,TGTGCCACCAGTGGTAGGTTTGCACAGCCCCAGCATTTT
TRBV4-1,NA,NA,TRBJ1-3,15,CASSQDEIPGNTIYF,TGCGCCAGCAGCCAAGATGAGATCCCAGGAAACACCATATATTTT